Listed below are T cell receptor beta chains from one sample, sequenced in a study of T-cell memory formation after mild COVID-19. TCRdb redid the calling of the 5' RACE reads with MiXCR, one entry per CDR3 protein. The sample lists some 200,000 distinct CDR3 sequences, 9.5% to 10% occurring once. Sequences were obtained from PBMCs or a T cell subset sorted from them (not recorded which). Receptors were obtained from a man younger than 35 who had mild COVID-19 (a few samples of this study predate the infection). Cell type and time point are not known. CDR3s include the opening cysteine and the closing phenylalanine or tryptophan. A D gene is named only where the DNA matches it firmly. Size is omitted from some rows. Given values are once, few, many or a class for expanded clones.

.	TRBJ1-2	TRBV12-3/TRBV12-4	.	TGTGCCAGCAGTTTTCTGGGAAATGGCTACACCTTC	CASSFLGNGYTF
few	TRBJ2-1	TRBV11-2	TRBD2	TGTGCCAGCAGCTTCGGCGGGGGGGAGGATGAGCAGTTCTTC	CASSFGGGEDEQFF
few	TRBJ1-2	TRBV12-3/TRBV12-4	.	TGTGCCAGCAGTCCTGACAGGCGTAACTATGGCTACACCTTC	CASSPDRRNYGYTF
few	TRBJ1-6	TRBV20-1	.	TGCAGTGCTAGACCCCCCCGGGACAAAAATTCACCCCTCCACTTT	CSARPPRDKNSPLHF
few	TRBJ1-1	TRBV4-3	.	TGCGCCAGCAGCCAAGGGGCGAACCTTGAAGCTTTCTTT	CASSQGANLEAFF
many	TRBJ2-5	TRBV15	.	TGTGCCACCAGCAATCAGTTTTCCCCGGGGGAGACCCAGTACTTC	CATSNQFSPGETQYF
.	TRBJ2-1	TRBV4-3	.	TGCGCCAGCAGCCAAGAAAAGGGGGGTGAGCAGTTCTTC	CASSQEKGGEQFF
many	TRBJ1-2	TRBV7-2	TRBD1	TGTGCCAGCAGTCCGGGGACAGGGGGACGAGGCTACACCTTC	CASSPGTGGRGYTF
once	TRBJ2-5	TRBV9	.	TGTGCCAGCAGCGTAGGCGTCAGGCAAGAGACCCAGTACTTC	CASSVGVRQETQYF
.	TRBJ2-2	TRBV4-3	TRBD1	TGCGCCAGCAGCCAGCAGGGGGACACCGGGGAGCTGTTTTTT	CASSQQGDTGELFF
.	TRBJ2-2	TRBV5-1	TRBD1	TGCGCCAGCAGTTCCGGACAGGCAGTGGGCACCGGGGAGCTGTTTTTT	CASSSGQAVGTGELFF
few	TRBJ1-5	TRBV4-1	.	TGCGCCAGCAGCCAAGGGGGCTCAGGGATGAATCAGCCCCAGCATTTT	CASSQGGSGMNQPQHF
many	TRBJ1-1	TRBV27	TRBD1	TGTGCCAGCAGTTTTTCGACAGGGACGTACACTGAAGCTTTCTTT	CASSFSTGTYTEAFF
few	TRBJ2-5	TRBV7-2	TRBD1	TGTGCCAGCAGCTTGCGGGACAGGGGGGAGACCCAGTACTTC	CASSLRDRGETQYF
.	TRBJ1-2	TRBV12-3/TRBV12-4	.	TGTGCCAGCAGTTTAGCCCCCGGGCTTCCTAACTATGGCTACACCTTC	CASSLAPGLPNYGYTF
few	TRBJ1-5	TRBV9	.	TGTGCCAGCAGCCCCCGGACCAGCGGCGATCAGCCCCAGCATTTT	CASSPRTSGDQPQHF
few	TRBJ1-4	TRBV25-1	.	TGTGCCAGCAGCCTCCTCCAAGGGGGGCCGACAACTAATGAAAAACTGTTTTTT	CASSLLQGGPTTNEKLFF
many	TRBJ2-1	TRBV7-2	.	TGTGCCAGCAGCTTAGTAGTCGGGGCCTACAATGAGCAGTTCTTC	CASSLVVGAYNEQFF